The sample holds a few counts of the clone carrying this TCR beta chain. Its antigen is not known. This sample stems from a study of T-cell reconstitution after alpha-beta-depleted transplantation in children. Study outcomes and limitations: Elevated TCRbeta diversity at day 60 was traced, in some patients, to surviving recipient T cells and thymic progenitors. Approximately two months post-transplant, alpha-beta T cells reportedly originated from several hundred expanded graft clones. T-cell numbers and diversity, one year after transplant, stemmed largely from T cells that were newly produced.

Preparing the TCRbeta library involved the use of unique molecular identifiers. TCRdb redid the calling of the PCR reads with MiXCR, one entry per CDR3 protein. The sample has about 500,000 distinct CDR3 sequences; over 9.5% are singletons. This CDR3 region has 14 residues. Looked up from germline, CDR1 is LGHNA and CDR2 is YSLEER. With 4 bases removed from V and 2 bases from J, the gap between germline ends came to 9 bases. The specimen comprised PBMCs, mostly from graft donor cells, sampled 180 days after TCRalphabeta/CD19-depleted stem cell transplant. V is TRBV4-3 and J is TRBJ2-1; D remains unclear. The receptor comes from a female patient between 2 and 15 years old who had a stem cell transplant for aplastic anemia, so the T cells may come from the graft donor. Here the CDR3 DNA reads TGCGCCAGCAGCCTCGAGCACGCCTACAATGAGCAGTTCTTC. The encoded protein is CASSLEHAYNEQFF.